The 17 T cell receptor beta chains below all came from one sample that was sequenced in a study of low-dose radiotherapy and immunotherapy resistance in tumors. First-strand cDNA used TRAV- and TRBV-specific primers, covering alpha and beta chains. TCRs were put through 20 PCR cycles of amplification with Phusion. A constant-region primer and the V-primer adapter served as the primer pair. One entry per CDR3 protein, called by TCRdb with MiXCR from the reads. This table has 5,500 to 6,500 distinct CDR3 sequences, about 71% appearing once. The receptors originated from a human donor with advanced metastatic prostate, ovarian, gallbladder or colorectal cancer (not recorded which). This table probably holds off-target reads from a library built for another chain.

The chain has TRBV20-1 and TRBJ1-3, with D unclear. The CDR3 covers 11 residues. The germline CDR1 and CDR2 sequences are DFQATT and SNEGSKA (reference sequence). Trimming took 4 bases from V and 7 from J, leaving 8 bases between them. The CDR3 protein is CSATTSNTIYF. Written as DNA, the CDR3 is TGCAGTGCTACCACCTCCAACACCATATATTTT.

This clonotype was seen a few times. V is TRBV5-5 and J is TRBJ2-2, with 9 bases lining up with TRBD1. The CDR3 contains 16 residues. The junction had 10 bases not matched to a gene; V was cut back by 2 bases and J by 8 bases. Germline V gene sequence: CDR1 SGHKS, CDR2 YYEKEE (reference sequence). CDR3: CASSLAGTGRVGELFF. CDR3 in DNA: TGTGCCAGCAGCTTAGCCGGGACAGGGCGAGTAGGGGAGCTGTTTTTT.

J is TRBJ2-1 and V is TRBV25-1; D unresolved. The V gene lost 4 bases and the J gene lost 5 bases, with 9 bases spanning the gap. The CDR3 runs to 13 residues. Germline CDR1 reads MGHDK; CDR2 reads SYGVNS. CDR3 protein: CASSVVKNNEQFF. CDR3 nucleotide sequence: TGTGCCAGCAGTGTTGTCAAGAACAATGAGCAGTTCTTC.

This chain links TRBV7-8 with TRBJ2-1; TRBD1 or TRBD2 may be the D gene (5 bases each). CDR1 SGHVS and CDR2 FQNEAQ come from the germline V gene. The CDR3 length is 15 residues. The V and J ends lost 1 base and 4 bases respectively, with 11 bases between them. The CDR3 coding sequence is TGTGCCAGCAGCTTAGACGAGGGGCATTACAATGAGCAGTTCTTC. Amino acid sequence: CASSLDEGHYNEQFF.

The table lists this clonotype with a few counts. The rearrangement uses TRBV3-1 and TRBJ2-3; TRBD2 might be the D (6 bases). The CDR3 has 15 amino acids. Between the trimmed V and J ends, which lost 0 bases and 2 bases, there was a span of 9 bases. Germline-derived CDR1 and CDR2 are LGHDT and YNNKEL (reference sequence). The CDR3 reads CASSQDGGSTDTQYF. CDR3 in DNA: TGTGCCAGCAGCCAAGACGGGGGATCCACAGATACGCAGTATTTT.

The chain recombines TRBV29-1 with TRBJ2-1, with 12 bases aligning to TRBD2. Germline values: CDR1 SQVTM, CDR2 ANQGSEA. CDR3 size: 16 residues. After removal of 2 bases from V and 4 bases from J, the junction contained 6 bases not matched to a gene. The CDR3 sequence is CSVEKDLAGGYNEQFF. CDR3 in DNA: TGCAGCGTTGAAAAAGATCTAGCGGGAGGGTACAATGAGCAGTTCTTC.

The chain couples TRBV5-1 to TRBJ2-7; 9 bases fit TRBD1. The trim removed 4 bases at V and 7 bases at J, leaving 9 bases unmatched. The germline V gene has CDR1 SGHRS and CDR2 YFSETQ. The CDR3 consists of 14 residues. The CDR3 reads CASSSGTGRKEQYF. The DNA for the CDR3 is TGCGCCAGCAGCAGTGGGACAGGGCGGAAGGAGCAGTACTTC.

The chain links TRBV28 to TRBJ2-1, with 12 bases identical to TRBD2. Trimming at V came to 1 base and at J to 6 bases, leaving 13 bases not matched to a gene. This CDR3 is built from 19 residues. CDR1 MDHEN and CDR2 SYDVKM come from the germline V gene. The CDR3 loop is CASSLLTSGGAGPGNEQFF. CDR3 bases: TGTGCCAGCAGTTTATTGACTAGCGGGGGCGCAGGCCCAGGCAATGAGCAGTTCTTC.

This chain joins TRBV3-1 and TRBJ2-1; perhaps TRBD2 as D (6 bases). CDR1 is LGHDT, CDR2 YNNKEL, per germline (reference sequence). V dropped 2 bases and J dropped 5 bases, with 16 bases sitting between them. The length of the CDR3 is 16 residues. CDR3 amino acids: CASSQSRGGINNEQFF. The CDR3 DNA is TGTGCCAGCAGCCAATCAAGGGGCGGGATCAACAATGAGCAGTTCTTC.

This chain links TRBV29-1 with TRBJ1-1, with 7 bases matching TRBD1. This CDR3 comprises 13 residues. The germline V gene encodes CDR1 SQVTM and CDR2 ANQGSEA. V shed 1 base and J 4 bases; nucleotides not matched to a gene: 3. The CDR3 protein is CSVEVAGGTEAFF. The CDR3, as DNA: TGCAGCGTTGAAGTTGCAGGGGGCACTGAAGCTTTCTTT. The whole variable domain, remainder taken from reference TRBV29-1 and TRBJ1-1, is SAVISQKPSRDICQRGTSLTIQCQVDSQVTMMFWYRQQPGQSLTLIATANQGSEATYESGFVIDKFPISRPNLTFSTLTVSNMSPEDSSIYLCSVEVAGGTEAFFGQGTRLTVV.

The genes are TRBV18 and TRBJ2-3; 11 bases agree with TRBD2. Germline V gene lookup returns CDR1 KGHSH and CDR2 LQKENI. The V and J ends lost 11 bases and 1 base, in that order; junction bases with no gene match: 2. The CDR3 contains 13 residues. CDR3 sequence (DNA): TGTGCCTCACTAGCGGGGGGCACAGATACGCAGTATTTT. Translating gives CASLAGGTDTQYF.

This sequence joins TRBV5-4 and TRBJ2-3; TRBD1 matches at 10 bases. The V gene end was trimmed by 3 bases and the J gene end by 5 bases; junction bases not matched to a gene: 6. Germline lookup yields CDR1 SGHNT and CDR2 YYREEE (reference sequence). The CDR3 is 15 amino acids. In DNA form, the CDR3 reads TGTGCCAGCAGCTCGACAGGGGGCGAAGTAGATACGCAGTATTTT. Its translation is CASSSTGGEVDTQYF.

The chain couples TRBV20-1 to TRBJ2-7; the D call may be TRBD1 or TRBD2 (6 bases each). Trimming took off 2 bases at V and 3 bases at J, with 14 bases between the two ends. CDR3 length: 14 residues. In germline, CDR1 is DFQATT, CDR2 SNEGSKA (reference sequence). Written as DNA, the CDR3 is TGCAGTGCTAGAATCTGGGGGGCTGGCTACGAGCAGTACTTC. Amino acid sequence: CSARIWGAGYEQYF.

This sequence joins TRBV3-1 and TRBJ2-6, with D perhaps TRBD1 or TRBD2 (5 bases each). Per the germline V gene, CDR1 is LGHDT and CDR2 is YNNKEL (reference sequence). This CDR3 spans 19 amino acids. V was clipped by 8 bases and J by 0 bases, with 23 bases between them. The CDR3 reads CASCLGRIFSSSGANVLTF. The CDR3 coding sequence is TGTGCCAGCTGTTTGGGACGGATTTTTAGCAGCTCTGGGGCCAACGTCCTGACTTTC.

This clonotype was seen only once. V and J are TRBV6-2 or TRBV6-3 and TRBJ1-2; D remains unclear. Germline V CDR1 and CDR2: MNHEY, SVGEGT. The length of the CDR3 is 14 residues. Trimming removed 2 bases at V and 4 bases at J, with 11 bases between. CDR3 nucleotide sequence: TGTGCCAGCAGTTACGGTCCGGATTTCTATGGCTACACCTTC. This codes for CASSYGPDFYGYTF.

CDR3 sequence reads: CASSEEETGENEKLFF. The DNA for the CDR3 is TGTGCCAGCAGTGAAGAGGAGACAGGGGAAAATGAAAAACTGTTTTTT. The chain links TRBV2 to TRBJ1-4; TRBD1 matches 8 bases. The germline V gene has CDR1 SNHLY and CDR2 FYNNEI. V lost 1 base, J lost 5 bases, and 6 bases stayed unmatched. The length of the CDR3 is 16 residues. Full variable domain (missing parts from reference TRBV2 and TRBJ1-4): EPEVTQTPSHQVTQMGQEVILRCVPISNHLYFYWYRQILGQKVEFLVSFYNNEISEKSEIFDDQFSVERPDGSNFTLKIRSTKLEDSAMYFCASSEEETGENEKLFFGSGTQLSVL.

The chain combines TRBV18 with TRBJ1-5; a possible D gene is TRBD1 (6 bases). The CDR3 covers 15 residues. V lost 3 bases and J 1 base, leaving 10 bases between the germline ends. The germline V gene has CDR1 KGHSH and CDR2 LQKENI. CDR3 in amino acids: CASSPTGHSNQPQHF. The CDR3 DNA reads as TGTGCCAGCTCACCGACAGGTCACAGCAATCAGCCCCAGCATTTT. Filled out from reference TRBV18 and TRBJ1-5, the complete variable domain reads NAGVMQNPRHLVRRRGQEARLRCSPMKGHSHVYWYRQLPEEGLKFMVYLQKENIIDESGMPKERFSAEFPKEGPSILRIQQVVRGDSAAYFCASSPTGHSNQPQHFGDGTRLSIL.